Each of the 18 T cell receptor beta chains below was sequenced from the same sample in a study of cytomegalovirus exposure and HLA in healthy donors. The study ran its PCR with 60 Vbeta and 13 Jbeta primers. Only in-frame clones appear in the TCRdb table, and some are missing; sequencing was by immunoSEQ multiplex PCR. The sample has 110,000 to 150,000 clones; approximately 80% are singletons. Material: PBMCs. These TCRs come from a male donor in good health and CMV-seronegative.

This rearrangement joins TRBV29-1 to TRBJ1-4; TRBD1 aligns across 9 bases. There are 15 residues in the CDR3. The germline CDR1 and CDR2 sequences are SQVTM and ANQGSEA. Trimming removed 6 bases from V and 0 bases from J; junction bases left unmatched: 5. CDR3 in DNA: TGCAGCGTAGGACAGGGGCTCGCAACTAATGAAAAACTGTTTTTT. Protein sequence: CSVGQGLATNEKLFF.

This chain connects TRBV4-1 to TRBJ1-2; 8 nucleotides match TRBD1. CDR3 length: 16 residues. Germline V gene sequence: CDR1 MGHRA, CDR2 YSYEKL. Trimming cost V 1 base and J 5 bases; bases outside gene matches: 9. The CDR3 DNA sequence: TGCGCCAGCAGCCAAGGCGGGACAGGAGGGATATATGGCTACACCTTC. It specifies CASSQGGTGGIYGYTF.

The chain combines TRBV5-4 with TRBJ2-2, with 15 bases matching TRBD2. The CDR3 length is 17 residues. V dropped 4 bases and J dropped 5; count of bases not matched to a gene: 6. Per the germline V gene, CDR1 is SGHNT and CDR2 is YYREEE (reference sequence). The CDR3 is CASSPPGLAGGTGELFF. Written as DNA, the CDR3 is TGTGCCAGCAGCCCTCCGGGACTAGCGGGGGGTACCGGGGAGCTGTTTTTT.

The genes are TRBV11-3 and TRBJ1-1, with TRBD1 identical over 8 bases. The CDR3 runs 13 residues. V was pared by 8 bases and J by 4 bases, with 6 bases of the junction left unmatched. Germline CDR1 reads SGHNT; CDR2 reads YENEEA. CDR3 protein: CASGQGARTEAFF. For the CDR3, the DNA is TGTGCCAGCGGTCAGGGGGCGCGCACTGAAGCTTTCTTT.

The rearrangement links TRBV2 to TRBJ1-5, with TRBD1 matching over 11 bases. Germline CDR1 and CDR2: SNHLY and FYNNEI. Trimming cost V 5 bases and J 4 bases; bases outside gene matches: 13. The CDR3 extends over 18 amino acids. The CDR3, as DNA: TGTGCCAGCAGTTTCGGCCTTTTCGGACAGGGGGCGAATCAGCCCCAGCATTTT. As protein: CASSFGLFGQGANQPQHF.

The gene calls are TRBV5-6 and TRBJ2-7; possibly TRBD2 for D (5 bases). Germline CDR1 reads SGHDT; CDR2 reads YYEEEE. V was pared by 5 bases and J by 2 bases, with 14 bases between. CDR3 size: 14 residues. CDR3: CASREVAATYEQYF. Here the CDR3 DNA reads TGTGCCAGCAGGGAGGTGGCAGCAACCTACGAGCAGTACTTC.

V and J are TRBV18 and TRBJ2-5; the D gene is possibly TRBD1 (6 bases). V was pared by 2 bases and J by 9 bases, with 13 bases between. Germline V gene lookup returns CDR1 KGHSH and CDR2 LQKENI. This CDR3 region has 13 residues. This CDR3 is CASSPGDRQAQYF. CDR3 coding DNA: TGTGCCAGCTCACCAGGCGACAGGCAGGCCCAGTACTTC.

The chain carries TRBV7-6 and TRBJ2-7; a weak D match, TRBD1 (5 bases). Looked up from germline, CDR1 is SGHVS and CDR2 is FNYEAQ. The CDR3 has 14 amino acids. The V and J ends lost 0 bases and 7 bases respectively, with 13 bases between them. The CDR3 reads CASSLASQGQEQYF. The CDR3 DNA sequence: TGTGCCAGCAGCTTAGCAAGTCAGGGTCAGGAGCAGTACTTC. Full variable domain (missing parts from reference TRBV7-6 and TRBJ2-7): GAGVSQSPRYKVTKRGQDVALRCDPISGHVSLYWYRQALGQGPEFLTYFNYEAQQDKSGLPNDRFSAERPEGSISTLTIQRTEQRDSAMYRCASSLASQGQEQYFGPGTRLTVT.

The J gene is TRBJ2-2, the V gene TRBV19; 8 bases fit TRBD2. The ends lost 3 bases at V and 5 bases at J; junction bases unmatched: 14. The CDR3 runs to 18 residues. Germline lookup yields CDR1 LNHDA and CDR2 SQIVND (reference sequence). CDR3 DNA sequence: TGTGCCAGTAGTATCCCCCCCCAGCGGGAGTGGGAGACCGGGGAGCTGTTTTTT. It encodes CASSIPPQREWETGELFF.

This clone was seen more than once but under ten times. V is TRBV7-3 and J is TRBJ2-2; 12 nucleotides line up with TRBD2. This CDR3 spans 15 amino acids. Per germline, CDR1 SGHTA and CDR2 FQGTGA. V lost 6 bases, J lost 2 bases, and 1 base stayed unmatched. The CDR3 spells CASRLAGGNTGELFF. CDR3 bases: TGTGCCAGCAGACTAGCGGGGGGAAACACCGGGGAGCTGTTTTTT.

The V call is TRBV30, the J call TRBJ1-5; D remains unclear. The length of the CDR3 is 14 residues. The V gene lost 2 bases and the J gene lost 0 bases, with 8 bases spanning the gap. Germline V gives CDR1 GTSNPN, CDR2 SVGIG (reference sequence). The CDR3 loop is CAWSNGNSNQPQHF. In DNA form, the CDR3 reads TGTGCCTGGAGTAACGGTAATAGCAATCAGCCCCAGCATTTT.

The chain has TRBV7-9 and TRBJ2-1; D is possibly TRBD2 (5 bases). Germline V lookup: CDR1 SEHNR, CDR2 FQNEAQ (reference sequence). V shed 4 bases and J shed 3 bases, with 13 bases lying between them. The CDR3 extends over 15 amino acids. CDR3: CASSSVRANYNEQFF. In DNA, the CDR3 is TGTGCCAGCAGCTCCGTGAGGGCCAACTACAATGAGCAGTTCTTC.

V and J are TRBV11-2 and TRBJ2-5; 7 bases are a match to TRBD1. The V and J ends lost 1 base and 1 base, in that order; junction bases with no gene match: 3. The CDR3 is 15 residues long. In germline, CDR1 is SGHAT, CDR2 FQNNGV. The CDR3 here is CASSLGGQVQETQYF. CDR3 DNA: TGTGCCAGCAGCTTAGGCGGACAGGTCCAAGAGACCCAGTACTTC.

The CDR3 coding sequence is TGTGCCAGCAGCCGAGGGACAGGAATCTACGAGCAGTACTTC. Its protein is CASSRGTGIYEQYF. The chain is built from TRBV7-9 and TRBJ2-7; 8 bases fit TRBD1. CDR3 length equals 14 residues. Germline loops: CDR1 SEHNR, CDR2 FQNEAQ (reference sequence). V lost 5 bases to trimming and J lost 3 bases; unmatched junction nucleotides: 6.

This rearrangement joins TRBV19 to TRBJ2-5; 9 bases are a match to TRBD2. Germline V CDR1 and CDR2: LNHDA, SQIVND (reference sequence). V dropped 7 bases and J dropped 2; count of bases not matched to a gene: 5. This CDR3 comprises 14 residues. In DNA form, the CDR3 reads TGTGCCAGTAAAAGCGGGGGGCTGCAAGAGACCCAGTACTTC. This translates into CASKSGGLQETQYF.

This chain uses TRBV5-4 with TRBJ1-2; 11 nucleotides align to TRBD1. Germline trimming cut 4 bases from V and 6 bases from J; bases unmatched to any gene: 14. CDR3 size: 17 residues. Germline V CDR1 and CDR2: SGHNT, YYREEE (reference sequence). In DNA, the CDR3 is TGTGCCAGCAGCACAGGACAGGGGGCTTGGGGAACGAATGGCTACACCTTC. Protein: CASSTGQGAWGTNGYTF.

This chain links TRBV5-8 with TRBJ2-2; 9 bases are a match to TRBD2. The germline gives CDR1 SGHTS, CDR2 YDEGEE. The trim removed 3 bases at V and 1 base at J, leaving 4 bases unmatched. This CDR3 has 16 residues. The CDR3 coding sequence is TGTGCCAGCAGCTCCAGCGGGGGGCGGAACACCGGGGAGCTGTTTTTT. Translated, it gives CASSSSGGRNTGELFF.

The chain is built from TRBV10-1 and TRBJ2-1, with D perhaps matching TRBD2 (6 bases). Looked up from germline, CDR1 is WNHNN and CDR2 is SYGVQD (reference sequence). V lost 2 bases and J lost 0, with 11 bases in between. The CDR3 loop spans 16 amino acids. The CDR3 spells CASSERKTSSYNEQFF. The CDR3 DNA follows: TGCGCCAGCAGTGAGAGGAAGACTAGCTCCTACAATGAGCAGTTCTTC.